The 4 T cell receptor beta chains given below trace back to one sample, sequenced in a study of blood T cell repertoires in COVID-19 (dated by TCRdb to 2020 to 2021). Receptor libraries were prepared by the immunoSEQ multiplex PCR assay. TCRdb provides this immuneACCESS table in a form limited to in-frame rearrangements. Some clones are lacking; in checked studies, under half of them reflect an unresolved V gene, and why the rest are absent is not known. The sample yields some 65,000 clones; over 75% were counted once. The ten largest account for about 3.2% of the sample. Material for sequencing was peripheral blood. All receptors derive from a man older than 75 with acute or convalescent COVID-19.

In DNA, the CDR3 is TGTGCCAGCAGCTCCCGACGGAGCGGGAACAATGAGCAGTTCTTC. Its protein product is CASSSRRSGNNEQFF. The J gene is TRBJ2-1, the V gene TRBV7-9; the match to TRBD2 covers 7 bases. Germline V gene sequence: CDR1 SEHNR, CDR2 FQNEAQ (reference sequence). This CDR3 has 15 residues. With V trimmed by 4 bases and J by 5 bases, 8 bases remained unmatched.

The rearrangement uses TRBV7-9 and TRBJ1-1, with no clear D. Trimming removed 7 bases from V and 1 base from J, with 13 bases in between. The CDR3 runs to 14 residues. From germline, CDR1 is SEHNR and CDR2 FQNEAQ (reference sequence). The DNA for the CDR3 is TGTGCCAGCACTATTCTTCCTCCGAACACTGAAGCTTTCTTT. Translating it yields CASTILPPNTEAFF.

In its sample, this clone was seen once. V is TRBV9 and J is TRBJ1-6, with TRBD1 identical over 8 bases. V shed 3 bases, J shed 7 bases, and the junction held 9 bases outside the gene matches. The CDR3 has 16 residues. The germline V gene encodes CDR1 SGDLS and CDR2 YYNGEE. The CDR3 here is CASSARPGGQNSPLHF. The CDR3 DNA is TGTGCCAGCAGCGCCAGGCCAGGGGGCCAAAATTCACCCCTCCACTTT. The full variable domain, its missing parts supplied by reference TRBV9 and TRBJ1-6, is DSGVTQTPKHLITATGQRVTLRCSPRSGDLSVYWYQQSLDQGLQFLIQYYNGEERAKGNILERFSAQQFPDLHSELNLSSLELGDSALYFCASSARPGGQNSPLHFGNGTRLTVT.

Regarding this clone: This same CDR3 is encoded by further DNA sequences in the sample. This sequence joins TRBV6-6 and TRBJ1-1; tentative D call: TRBD1 (6 bases). Trimming cost V 6 bases and J 0 bases, with 14 bases left between them. The CDR3 spans 15 residues. Germline lookup yields CDR1 MNHNY and CDR2 SVGAGI (reference sequence). The CDR3 is CASSYPRGMNTEAFF. The CDR3 coding sequence is TGTGCCAGCAGCTACCCCAGGGGCATGAACACTGAAGCTTTCTTT.